These T cell receptor beta chains were read from a single sample in a study of blood T cell repertoires in COVID-19. Repertoires were generated with immunoSEQ multiplex PCR, while TCRdb's copy carries only in-frame clones and drops some. Of about 280,000 clones listed, 70% to 90% were seen once; the top ten hold under 15%. Sequencing was done on a sample of peripheral blood. The receptors originated from a woman in her seventies with COVID-19, enrolled during active disease. Each CDR3 is given with its conserved first and last residue. The order of the fields is J gene, D gene, V gene, clone size, CDR3 protein, CDR3 DNA. D genes are given only for firm matches. Clone size is not always given. Where it is, it says once, few, many or a class for expanded clones.

>TRBJ1-5|TRBD1|TRBV10-2|NA
CASSVTGDSNQPQHF
TGCGCCAGCTCCGTTACAGGGGATAGCAATCAGCCCCAGCATTTT
>TRBJ1-1|NA|TRBV2|NA
CASTLDRNTEAFF
TGTGCCAGCACTCTGGACAGGAACACTGAAGCTTTCTTT
>TRBJ2-2|NA|TRBV7-2|NA
CASSLITLNTGELFF
TGTGCCAGCAGCTTAATAACATTGAACACCGGGGAGCTGTTTTTT
>TRBJ1-2|NA|TRBV9|few
CASSVTEEGPYGYTF
TGTGCCAGCAGCGTAACGGAGGAGGGTCCCTATGGCTACACCTTC
>TRBJ1-3|TRBD1|TRBV7-9|NA
CASSGDTGTGWSAGNTIYF
TGTGCCAGCAGCGGTGATACTGGGACAGGGTGGAGCGCTGGAAACACCATATATTTT
>TRBJ2-7|NA|TRBV27|NA
CASSWAVDYEQYF
TGTGCCAGCAGTTGGGCAGTAGACTACGAGCAGTACTTC
>TRBJ2-2|TRBD1|TRBV9|NA
CASSPGTGDTGELFF
TGTGCCAGCAGCCCCGGGACAGGGGACACCGGGGAGCTGTTTTTT
>TRBJ2-2|NA|TRBV24-1|NA
CATSDPDRSTVGELFF
TGTGCCACCAGTGACCCCGACAGGTCAACGGTCGGGGAGCTGTTTTTT
>TRBJ1-6|TRBD1|TRBV10-3|NA
CAISEDREISPLHF
TGTGCCATCAGTGAAGACAGGGAGATTTCACCCCTCCACTTT
>TRBJ2-3|TRBD1|TRBV24-1|NA
CATSDSNRGDTQYF
TGTGCCACCAGTGATTCTAACAGGGGAGATACGCAGTATTTT
>TRBJ2-1|NA|TRBV5-1|NA
CASSLEGTQFF
TGCGCCAGCAGCTTGGAAGGGACACAGTTCTTC
>TRBJ2-2|TRBD1|TRBV7-2|NA
CASSSTRTGGELFF
TGTGCCAGCAGCTCCACCCGGACAGGCGGGGAGCTGTTTTTT
>TRBJ2-3|TRBD2|TRBV30|NA
CAWSGLAGEPITDTQYF
TGTGCCTGGTCAGGACTAGCGGGGGAACCGATCACAGATACGCAGTATTTT
>TRBJ1-1|NA|TRBV7-9|NA
CASSLIDSEAFF
TGTGCCAGCAGCCTTATCGACAGTGAAGCTTTCTTT
>TRBJ1-2|NA|TRBV7-9|once
CASSSQGTYGYTF
TGTGCCAGCAGCTCGCAGGGGACCTATGGCTACACCTTC
>TRBJ1-2|NA|TRBV7-6|NA
CASSLSDRNSNYGYTF
TGTGCCAGCAGCTTATCCGACAGGAATTCTAACTATGGCTACACCTTC
>TRBJ2-3|NA|TRBV30|NA
CAWSLIGGDTQYF
TGTGCCTGGAGCTTAATCGGGGGTGATACGCAGTATTTT
>TRBJ2-5|TRBD2|TRBV27|NA
CASSSLAGEETQYF
TGTGCCAGCAGTTCCCTAGCGGGGGAAGAGACCCAGTACTTC
>TRBJ1-6|TRBD1|TRBV19|NA
CASRVGTANSPLHF
TGTGCCAGTAGGGTTGGGACAGCTAATTCACCCCTCCACTTT
>TRBJ1-5|NA|TRBV11-2|once
CASSHDSYSNQPQHF
TGTGCCAGCAGCCACGACAGTTATAGCAATCAGCCCCAGCATTTT
>TRBJ1-1|NA|TRBV12-5|NA
CASLASGLAFF
TGTGCTAGTTTAGCTTCAGGGTTGGCTTTCTTT
>TRBJ2-3|TRBD2|TRBV4-3|NA
CASSRAGASTDTQYF
TGCGCCAGCAGCCGAGCGGGGGCTAGCACAGATACGCAGTATTTT
>TRBJ1-1|TRBD1|TRBV7-9|NA
CASRFSGQGITFF
TGTGCCAGCAGGTTCTCGGGACAGGGAATTACTTTCTTT
>TRBJ1-2|NA|TRBV7-2|NA
CASSSNRDANYGYTF
TGTGCCAGCAGCTCCAACAGGGATGCTAACTATGGCTACACCTTC
>TRBJ2-1|NA|TRBV6-5|NA
CASSYRLSNEQFF
TGTGCCAGCAGTTATAGACTATCCAATGAGCAGTTCTTC
>TRBJ1-1|TRBD1|TRBV18|NA
CASSLGQGGNTEAFF
TGTGCCAGCTCACTGGGACAGGGGGGAAACACTGAAGCTTTCTTT
>TRBJ1-1|TRBD1|TRBV9|few
CASSVWTGHGTEAFF
TGTGCCAGCAGCGTGTGGACAGGCCATGGGACTGAAGCTTTCTTT
>TRBJ1-2|TRBD1|TRBV18|NA
CASSPKTGTQGYTF
TGTGCCAGCTCACCCAAGACAGGGACCCAAGGCTACACCTTC
>TRBJ1-2|NA|TRBV2|NA
CASFRVYGYTF
TGTGCCAGCTTTCGAGTCTATGGCTACACCTTC
>TRBJ2-1|TRBD2|TRBV27|NA
CASSPIAGRSYNEQFF
TGTGCCAGCAGCCCCATAGCGGGGAGATCCTACAATGAGCAGTTCTTC
>TRBJ1-2|NA|TRBV21-1|few
CASSTFGGYTF
TGTGCCAGCAGCACCTTCGGGGGCTACACCTTC
>TRBJ1-2|TRBD1|TRBV19|NA
CASSIDGQGIGYTF
TGTGCCAGTAGTATAGACGGACAGGGAATTGGCTACACCTTC
>TRBJ1-2|NA|TRBV24-1|NA
CATSGTSANYGYTF
TGTGCCACCAGCGGGACTTCAGCTAACTATGGCTACACCTTC
>TRBJ1-4|NA|TRBV19|NA
CASSAGREGKLFF
TGTGCCAGTAGTGCCGGCAGGGAAGGAAAACTGTTTTTT
>TRBJ1-2|NA|TRBV19|NA
CASSISSANYGYTF
TGTGCCAGTAGTATCTCCAGCGCCAACTATGGCTACACCTTC
>TRBJ2-2|NA|TRBV28|NA
CASSLTTNTGELFF
TGTGCCAGCAGTTTAACTACGAACACCGGGGAGCTGTTTTTT
>TRBJ2-5|NA|TRBV18|NA
CASSPRRETQYF
TGTGCCAGCTCACCGCGTCGAGAGACCCAGTACTTC
>TRBJ2-7|TRBD1|TRBV6-5|NA
CASSLFPRTGGEQYF
TGTGCCAGCAGTCTTTTCCCAAGGACAGGGGGCGAGCAGTACTTC
>TRBJ1-2|NA|TRBV27|NA
CASSLYWGYYGYTF
TGTGCCAGCAGTTTATATTGGGGCTACTATGGCTACACCTTC
>TRBJ1-6|NA|TRBV19|NA
CASSITVGDSPLHF
TGTGCCAGTAGTATCACGGTAGGGGATTCACCCCTCCACTTT
>TRBJ2-5|NA|TRBV9|NA
CASSVEAGQETQYF
TGTGCCAGCAGCGTAGAAGCGGGTCAAGAGACCCAGTACTTC
>TRBJ1-6|TRBD1|TRBV5-1|few
CASSPDRGQLDYNSPLHF
TGCGCCAGCAGCCCCGACAGGGGGCAATTAGATTATAATTCACCCCTCCACTTT
>TRBJ2-1|TRBD2|TRBV13|NA
CASSLGERGSYNEQFF
TGTGCCAGCAGCTTAGGAGAGCGGGGGTCCTACAATGAGCAGTTCTTC
>TRBJ1-5|TRBD1|TRBV24-1|once
CATSDSRSGGAGQPQHF
TGTGCCACCAGTGATTCCCGATCAGGGGGCGCGGGTCAGCCCCAGCATTTT
>TRBJ2-2|NA|TRBV4-3|few
CASSQLTSTGELFF
TGCGCCAGCAGCCAACTTACAAGTACCGGGGAGCTGTTTTTT
>TRBJ2-5|NA|TRBV18|NA
CASSPGGAFQETQYF
TGTGCCAGCTCACCGGGGGGGGCCTTCCAAGAGACCCAGTACTTC
>TRBJ2-7|NA|TRBV6-1|NA
CASSEGWAYEQYF
TGTGCCAGCAGTGAAGGGTGGGCATACGAGCAGTACTTC
>TRBJ1-3|NA|TRBV24-1|NA
CATSDSRQNSGNTIYF
TGTGCCACCAGTGATTCCCGACAGAACTCTGGAAACACCATATATTTT
>TRBJ1-6|NA|TRBV6-1|NA
CASREDRNSPLHF
TGTGCCAGCAGAGAAGACCGGAATTCACCCCTCCACTTT
>TRBJ2-2|NA|TRBV19|NA
CASSIPRDTGELFF
TGTGCCAGTAGTATTCCCAGGGACACCGGGGAGCTGTTTTTT
>TRBJ2-3|NA|TRBV7-2|NA
CASSGGLTVTDTQYF
TGTGCCAGCAGCGGGGGACTTACAGTCACAGATACGCAGTATTTT
>TRBJ1-4|NA|TRBV19|NA
CASSINGVGNEKLFF
TGTGCCAGTAGTATCAACGGGGTAGGAAATGAAAAACTGTTTTTT
>TRBJ2-1|TRBD2|TRBV11-2|NA
CASSLVTGGGAKQFF
TGTGCCAGCAGCTTAGTTACGGGGGGTGGGGCAAAGCAGTTCTTC
>TRBJ2-1|TRBD1|TRBV3-1/TRBV3-2|few
CAEGASRSNEQFF
TGTGCCGAGGGGGCTAGCAGGTCCAATGAGCAGTTCTTC